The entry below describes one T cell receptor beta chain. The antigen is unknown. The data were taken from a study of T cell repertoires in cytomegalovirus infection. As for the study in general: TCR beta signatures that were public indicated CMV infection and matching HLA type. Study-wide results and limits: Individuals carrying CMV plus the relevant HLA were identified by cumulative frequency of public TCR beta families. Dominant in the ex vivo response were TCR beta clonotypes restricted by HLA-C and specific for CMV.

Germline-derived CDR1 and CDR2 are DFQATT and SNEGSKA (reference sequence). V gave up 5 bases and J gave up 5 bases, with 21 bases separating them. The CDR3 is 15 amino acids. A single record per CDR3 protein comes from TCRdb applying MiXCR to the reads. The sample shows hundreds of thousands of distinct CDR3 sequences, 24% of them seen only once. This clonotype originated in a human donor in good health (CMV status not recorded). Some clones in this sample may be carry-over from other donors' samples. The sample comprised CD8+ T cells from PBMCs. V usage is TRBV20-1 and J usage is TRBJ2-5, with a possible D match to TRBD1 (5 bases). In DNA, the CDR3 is TGCAGTGCTCCAGAGCCTGTCAGGGAAGTGGAGACCCAGTACTTC. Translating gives CSAPEPVREVETQYF.